The 21 T cell receptor beta chains below all came from one sample that was sequenced in a study of human T cells and chemical hapten exposure (dated by TCRdb to about 2021). The library was produced with RACE. This sample was sequenced with a NextSeq 500. Using fastp trimming at Q25 and MiXCR clonotype assembly, TCRdb reanalyzed the public sequencing data and kept in-frame beta chains. Under each unique CDR3 protein, matching rows form one entry showing the most common genes and DNA. This sample gives more than 70,000 distinct CDR3 sequences in total; 6.5% to 10% of them show up just once. The top ten clones comprise 2.5% to 3% of the sample. The sample's time point label, decoded: pre-sensitization, week 0. The label giving this sample's treatment or condition can be read as: therapeutic diphenylcyclopropenone sensitization with weekly scalp DPC. This sample comprised whole blood, obtained in connection with sensitization to the hapten diphenylcyclopropenone (DPC). The receptors were gathered from a man aged 40-49 years with alopecia areata. Some clones in this sample may be carry-over from other donors' samples.

The sample holds many counts of this clonotype. The chain couples TRBV29-1 to TRBJ2-5; D may be TRBD2 (5 bases). In germline, CDR1 is SQVTM, CDR2 ANQGSEA. The V and J ends lost 5 bases and 5 bases respectively, with 9 bases between them. The CDR3 spans 11 residues. CDR3 in amino acids: CSVRGSETQYF. CDR3 nucleotide sequence: TGCAGCGTTCGCGGGTCCGAGACCCAGTACTTC.

This clonotype has a count of ten or more. The chain has TRBV12-3 or TRBV12-4 and TRBJ1-5, with D possibly matching TRBD1 (6 bases). The CDR3 has 15 amino acids. Trimming removed 6 bases at V and 2 bases at J, with 14 bases between. CDR3 coding DNA: TGTGCCAGCAGCCCAGGACAGTACCGCAATCAGCCCCAGCATTTT. It translates to CASSPGQYRNQPQHF.

The chain couples TRBV20-1 to TRBJ1-2; D perhaps matches TRBD1 (6 bases). CDR1 and CDR2 (germline): DFQATT, SNEGSKA (reference sequence). V lost 6 bases and J lost 2, with 19 bases in between. The CDR3 consists of 15 residues. CDR3 sequence (DNA): TGCAGTGCGGCAGATGTGGGGGGCATAAACTATGGCTACACCTTC. Translating gives CSAADVGGINYGYTF.

The chain uses TRBV6-1 and TRBJ2-7; D is uncertain. The CDR3 consists of 12 residues. The V gene's germline CDR1 is MNHNS and CDR2 SASEGT. Trimming left V 5 bases short and J 4 bases short, with 9 bases between. CDR3 DNA sequence: TGTGCCAGCAGTTTGACAAAATACGAGCAGTACGTC. Amino acids: CASSLTKYEQYV.

The sample holds a few counts of this clonotype. V and J are TRBV24-1 and TRBJ1-5; D gene uncertain. This CDR3 region has 16 residues. The ends were cut back, 1 base at V and 3 bases at J, with 12 bases in the middle. Germline CDR1 and CDR2: KGHDR and SFDVKD. In DNA, the CDR3 is TGTGCCACCAGTGATTTTTCTGACGGGTTCAATCAGCCCCAGCATTTT. Protein product: CATSDFSDGFNQPQHF.

This clonotype was recorded a few times. The V call is TRBV29-1, the J call TRBJ2-3, with 13 bases identical to TRBD2. Trimming took 1 base from V and 4 from J; bases not matched to a gene: 11. CDR1 SQVTM and CDR2 ANQGSEA come from the germline V gene. This CDR3 is built from 18 residues. CDR3 protein: CSVEGRGGGLAGPDTQYF. CDR3 bases: TGCAGCGTTGAAGGGAGAGGGGGGGGACTAGCGGGACCAGATACGCAGTATTTT.

Only a few counts were recorded for this clonotype. The chain employs TRBV27 and TRBJ2-3, with TRBD1 matching over 9 bases. This CDR3 spans 15 amino acids. Germline V gives CDR1 MNHEY, CDR2 SMNVEV (reference sequence). J gave up 4 bases and V 5 bases, and 7 bases lay outside the gene matches. CDR3 coding DNA: TGTGCCAGCAGTCAAGACAGGGGGAGGTCAGATACGCAGTATTTT. Encoded protein: CASSQDRGRSDTQYF.

On this clonotype itself: Given a much more abundant clone one base away, this may be a read error. The chain employs TRBV29-1 and TRBJ1-2; maybe TRBD1 (6 bases). This CDR3 region has 12 residues. Germline values: CDR1 SQVTM, CDR2 ANQGSEA. The CDR3 here is CSVERGGYGFTF. The CDR3 DNA sequence: TGCAGCGTTGAGAGGGGGGGCTATGGCTTCACCTTC.

This chain uses TRBV6-2 or TRBV6-3 with TRBJ1-1, with no clear D. The germline V gene has CDR1 MNHEY and CDR2 SVGEGT. This CDR3 has 16 residues. Deletions cut 2 bases from V and 2 bases from J, with 15 bases between. The CDR3 reads CASSYLMGYLNTEAFF. The CDR3 DNA sequence: TGTGCCAGCAGTTACCTGATGGGATACCTTAACACTGAAGCTTTCTTT.

The chain carries TRBV27 and TRBJ2-5, with 11 positions matching TRBD1. The CDR3 runs 18 residues. Germline-derived CDR1 and CDR2 are MNHEY and SMNVEV (reference sequence). J gave up 7 bases and V 6 bases, and 19 bases lay outside the gene matches. The CDR3 coding sequence is TGTGCCAGCAGGGCCCGGGACAGGGGGGGCGCGGGTTTAGGGACCCAGTACTTC. Amino acid sequence: CASRARDRGGAGLGTQYF.

This clonotype showed up just a few times. V is TRBV10-3 and J is TRBJ1-3, with D unclear. The CDR3 has 15 residues. Per the germline V gene, CDR1 is ENHRY and CDR2 is SYGVKD. The germline V and J ends were trimmed by 8 bases and 0 bases, with 14 bases remaining between them. CDR3 in amino acids: CAISDSQFSGNTIYF. The CDR3 DNA reads TGTGCCATCTCGGATAGTCAATTCTCTGGAAACACCATATATTTT.

This chain links TRBV3-1 with TRBJ2-7; D gene uncertain. Germline-derived CDR1 and CDR2 are LGHDT and YNNKEL (reference sequence). V shed 1 base and J shed 1 base, with 5 bases lying between them. The CDR3 is 13 amino acids. CDR3 sequence reads: CASSQVDSYEQYF. CDR3 coding DNA: TGTGCCAGCAGCCAAGTCGATTCCTACGAGCAGTACTTC.

This clonotype was counted ten times or more. The chain uses TRBV20-1 and TRBJ2-2; possibly TRBD1 for D (5 bases). Germline-derived CDR1 and CDR2 are DFQATT and SNEGSKA (reference sequence). The CDR3 totals 13 residues. Deletions cut 0 bases from V and 7 bases from J, with 9 bases between. CDR3 amino acids: CSARDWGSGELFF. CDR3 sequence (DNA): TGCAGTGCTAGAGATTGGGGCAGCGGGGAGCTGTTTTTT.

In the case of this clonotype: This clone may be a read error of a much larger clone one base away. V is TRBV5-1 and J is TRBJ2-3; 12 nucleotides align to TRBD2. The CDR3 is 16 residues long. Looked up from germline, CDR1 is SGHRS and CDR2 is YFSETQ. V dropped 4 bases and J dropped 2; count of bases not matched to a gene: 5. The CDR3: CASSRGTSGPTDTQYF. The DNA of the CDR3 is TGCGCCAGCAGCCGAGGGACTAGCGGGCCCACAGATACGCAGTATTTT. Full variable domain (missing parts from reference TRBV5-1 and TRBJ2-3): KAGVTQTPRYLIKTRGQQVTLSCSPISGHRSVSWYQQTPGQGLQFLFEYFSETQRNKGNFPGRFSGRQFSNSRSEMNVSTLELGDSALYLCASSRGTSGPTDTQYFGPGTRLTVL.

This clonotype was counted at least ten times. The V gene is TRBV10-3, the J gene TRBJ2-7; 7 nucleotides align to TRBD2. Germline V gives CDR1 ENHRY, CDR2 SYGVKD. The CDR3 has 13 amino acids. V gave up 5 bases and J gave up 2 bases; unmatched junction bases: 3. The DNA of the CDR3 is TGTGCCATCAGTCCCAGCGGGACCTACGAGCAGTACGTC. Its translation: CAISPSGTYEQYV.

This clonotype was recorded a few times. This chain links TRBV10-3 with TRBJ2-5; TRBD2 agrees at 9 bases. Losses at the gene ends were 2 bases for V and 1 base for J; bases not matched to a gene: 2. The CDR3 sequence is 15 residues long. Per the germline V gene, CDR1 is ENHRY and CDR2 is SYGVKD. CDR3 in amino acids: CAISELAGRQETQYF. CDR3 coding DNA: TGTGCCATCAGTGAGCTAGCGGGACGCCAAGAGACCCAGTACTTC.

The rearrangement joins TRBV12-3 or TRBV12-4 to TRBJ1-6; D remains ambiguous. V dropped 6 bases and J dropped 7 bases, with 13 bases sitting between them. CDR3 length equals 14 residues. CDR3 sequence: CASSSYSGNSPLHF. In nucleotides, the CDR3 is TGTGCCAGCAGCTCCTATTCCGGGAATTCACCCCTCCACTTT.

This clonotype appeared many times. The chain links TRBV2 to TRBJ1-5; a possible D gene is TRBD1 (6 bases). The length of the CDR3 is 15 residues. The V gene's germline CDR1 is SNHLY and CDR2 FYNNEI. Trimming stripped 6 bases from V and 6 bases from J, with 18 bases between. CDR3 DNA: TGTGCCAGCAGCCTGGGCCCCCAGGGGATTCAGCCCCAGCATTTT. Its protein product is CASSLGPQGIQPQHF.

The chain links TRBV13 to TRBJ2-5, with 7 bases that match TRBD1. The V gene's germline CDR1 is PRHDT and CDR2 FYEKMQ (reference sequence). V was clipped by 5 bases and J by 5 bases; unmatched bases: 11. There are 15 residues in the CDR3. CDR3 sequence: CASSPISTGTETQYF. The CDR3 DNA sequence: TGTGCCAGCAGCCCGATATCGACAGGGACGGAGACCCAGTACTTC.

Many counts were recorded for this clonotype. The chain employs TRBV6-5 and TRBJ2-5; D is perhaps TRBD1 (5 bases). The V end lost 6 bases, the J end lost 7 bases, and 30 bases lay between the germline ends. This CDR3 spans 18 amino acids. Germline CDR1 and CDR2: MNHEY and SVGAGI. CDR3 coding DNA: TGTGCCAGCAGCCGATCCTCGGTGGCGACCGGGCTTAGGGGGACCCAGTACTTC. This sequence encodes CASSRSSVATGLRGTQYF.

The chain employs TRBV20-1 and TRBJ2-7; D unclear. Germline assignment: CDR1 DFQATT and CDR2 SNEGSKA (reference sequence). This CDR3 region has 14 residues. Trimming removed 4 bases from V and 1 base from J, with 14 bases in between. The CDR3 sequence is CSAKVDDGSYEQYF. Here the CDR3 DNA reads TGCAGTGCTAAGGTGGATGATGGATCCTACGAGCAGTACTTC.